Sequencing of this TCR beta chain was carried out in a study of blood T cell repertoires in COVID-19. Study-level information: Material from acute and convalescent COVID-19 was sourced from the United States, Italy and Spain. The analysed material was cDNA or gDNA that came from T cells, B-cell-depleted T cells, or PBMCs.

Original handling: From reference gene primer amplification, estimates of nucleated cell counts were derived. The repertoire was sequenced with immunoSEQ multiplex PCR; TCRdb's copy has only in-frame clones and lacks some. V and J calls and clone size are as listed in that table; D and trimming were resolved from the DNA. The sample includes approximately 220,000 clones, 86% of them seen just once. Sequencing was performed on peripheral blood. This receptor was obtained from a woman aged 45-59 years with acute or convalescent COVID-19.

This CDR3 is CASSYKGRETQYF. The CDR3, as DNA: TGTGCCAGCAGTTACAAGGGGCGGGAGACCCAGTACTTC. The chain combines TRBV6-6 with TRBJ2-5, with D tentatively TRBD1 (5 bases). Germline-derived CDR1 and CDR2 are MNHNY and SVGAGI (reference sequence). Trimming removed 2 bases at V and 5 bases at J, with 9 bases between. The CDR3 spans 13 residues.